Shown below are 28 T cell receptor beta chains from a single sample sequenced in a study of cytomegalovirus exposure and HLA in healthy donors. The PCR ran on 60 Vbeta and 13 Jbeta primers. Repertoires were generated with immunoSEQ multiplex PCR, while TCRdb's copy carries only in-frame clones and drops some. The sample includes some 160,000 clones, 73% seen only once; the top ten take roughly 5.4%. Sequenced material: PBMCs. These receptors came from a woman aged 18-29 years in good health and CMV-seropositive.

This sequence joins TRBV7-9 and TRBJ1-1, with D maybe TRBD1 (5 bases). CDR1 SEHNR and CDR2 FQNEAQ come from the germline V gene (reference sequence). This CDR3 region has 13 residues. Trimming removed 6 bases at V and 0 bases at J, with 8 bases between. Here the CDR3 DNA reads TGTGCCAGCAGGGGGGGTTTGAACACTGAAGCTTTCTTT. It encodes CASRGGLNTEAFF.

This clone has only a few counts. This chain links TRBV5-1 with TRBJ1-1; D perhaps matches TRBD1 (5 bases). The germline CDR1 and CDR2 sequences are SGHRS and YFSETQ. This CDR3 is 12 amino acids long. The V end lost 4 bases, the J end lost 1 base, and 5 bases lay between the germline ends. The DNA for the CDR3 is TGCGCCAGCAGCACAGGGAACACTGAAGCTTTCTTT. Protein sequence: CASSTGNTEAFF.

This clone was counted between two and nine times. The chain combines TRBV5-1 with TRBJ1-2; 10 nucleotides agree with TRBD1. Germline assignment: CDR1 SGHRS and CDR2 YFSETQ. The length of the CDR3 is 14 residues. The V gene end was trimmed by 0 bases and the J gene end by 6 bases; junction bases not matched to a gene: 2. The CDR3 DNA reads as TGCGCCAGCAGCTTGGGCGGGACAGGGGATGGCTACACCTTC. Amino acids: CASSLGGTGDGYTF. The variable domain in full, completed from reference TRBV5-1 and TRBJ1-2, reads KAGVTQTPRYLIKTRGQQVTLSCSPISGHRSVSWYQQTPGQGLQFLFEYFSETQRNKGNFPGRFSGRQFSNSRSEMNVSTLELGDSALYLCASSLGGTGDGYTFGSGTRLTVV.

The chain is built from TRBV9 and TRBJ2-3; the match to TRBD1 covers 8 bases. The CDR3 totals 16 residues. Germline V gene sequence: CDR1 SGDLS, CDR2 YYNGEE. V lost 4 bases and J lost 2; bases outside the gene matches: 9. CDR3 in amino acids: CASSSQQGVVTDTQYF. CDR3 nucleotides: TGTGCCAGCAGCAGTCAACAGGGGGTGGTCACAGATACGCAGTATTTT.

V is TRBV28 and J is TRBJ1-5, with D unclear. The CDR3 is made up of 14 amino acids. V lost 3 bases, J lost 2 bases, and 8 bases lay in between. The germline V gene has CDR1 MDHEN and CDR2 SYDVKM. CDR3 region: CASSFLGGNQPQHF. The CDR3 bases are TGTGCCAGCAGTTTTCTGGGAGGCAATCAGCCCCAGCATTTT.

The count of this clone is one. V is TRBV30 and J is TRBJ2-1; 11 bases align to TRBD2. CDR1 is GTSNPN, CDR2 SVGIG, per germline (reference sequence). J gave up 4 bases and V 0 bases, and 14 bases lay outside the gene matches. The CDR3 totals 19 residues. CDR3 residues: CAWSVRSSGGPRVYNEQFF. The CDR3 nucleotides read TGTGCCTGGAGTGTACGGTCTAGCGGGGGGCCTCGAGTTTACAATGAGCAGTTCTTC. The full variable domain, with the rest looked up from reference TRBV30 and TRBJ2-1, is SQTIHQWPATLVQPVGSPLSLECTVEGTSNPNLYWYRQAAGRGLQLLFYSVGIGQISSEVPQNLSASRPQDRQFILSSKKLLLSDSGFYLCAWSVRSSGGPRVYNEQFFGPGTRLTVL.

V gene TRBV28 combines with J gene TRBJ2-7; TRBD1 is a possible D gene (5 bases). CDR3 length equals 14 residues. The V and J ends lost 3 bases and 3 bases respectively, with 12 bases between them. From germline, CDR1 is MDHEN and CDR2 SYDVKM. This CDR3 reads CASSLGFRVYEQYF. The CDR3, as DNA: TGTGCCAGCAGTTTGGGTTTCAGGGTCTACGAGCAGTACTTC.

In this sample, this clone turned up a few times. The gene calls are TRBV6-6 and TRBJ2-3; D gene unclear. The CDR3 consists of 13 residues. The V and J ends lost 2 bases and 3 bases respectively, with 6 bases between them. The V gene's germline CDR1 is MNHNY and CDR2 SVGAGI (reference sequence). CDR3 region: CASSYTATDTQYF. DNA of the CDR3: TGTGCCAGCAGTTACACAGCAACAGATACGCAGTATTTT.

V and J are TRBV29-1 and TRBJ1-2; 7 bases map to TRBD1. The CDR3 covers 15 residues. The germline V gene encodes CDR1 SQVTM and CDR2 ANQGSEA. Trimming removed 2 bases from V and 2 bases from J; junction bases left unmatched: 8. CDR3 sequence reads: CSVERKGAINYGYTF. In DNA form, the CDR3 reads TGCAGCGTTGAAAGGAAGGGGGCGATAAACTATGGCTACACCTTC.

V and J are TRBV28 and TRBJ1-4, with 8 bases aligning to TRBD1. With V trimmed by 2 bases and J by 8 bases, 7 bases remained unmatched. This CDR3 spans 15 amino acids. Germline CDR1 and CDR2: MDHEN and SYDVKM. DNA for the CDR3: TGTGCCAGCAGTTTAATTACAGGGGGGGAGGAAAAACTGTTTTTT. It encodes CASSLITGGEEKLFF.

This chain connects TRBV9 to TRBJ2-2, with D possibly matching TRBD1 (6 bases). Germline-derived CDR1 and CDR2 are SGDLS and YYNGEE. Trimming took 3 bases from V and 7 from J, leaving 10 bases between them. The CDR3 is made up of 13 amino acids. As DNA, the CDR3 is TGTGCCAGCAGCGACGGGACACTCGGGGAGCTGTTTTTT. Translation: CASSDGTLGELFF. Full variable domain (missing parts from reference TRBV9 and TRBJ2-2): DSGVTQTPKHLITATGQRVTLRCSPRSGDLSVYWYQQSLDQGLQFLIQYYNGEERAKGNILERFSAQQFPDLHSELNLSSLELGDSALYFCASSDGTLGELFFGEGSRLTVL.

This clone was seen more than once but under ten times. The chain joins TRBV11-1 to TRBJ2-5, with 12 bases that match TRBD2. This CDR3 comprises 14 residues. V was clipped by 5 bases and J by 4 bases; unmatched bases: 2. Germline V gene lookup returns CDR1 SGHAT and CDR2 FQDESV (reference sequence). The CDR3 loop is CASSLLAGGETQYF. The CDR3 nucleotides are TGTGCCAGCAGCCTACTAGCGGGAGGAGAGACCCAGTACTTC.

The chain links TRBV7-9 to TRBJ2-2; 7 positions agree with TRBD1. Germline V gives CDR1 SEHNR, CDR2 FQNEAQ (reference sequence). The junction had 3 bases not matched to a gene; V was cut back by 1 base and J by 7 bases. The CDR3 totals 14 residues. This chain's CDR3 is CASSLGQGDGELFF. The CDR3 DNA sequence: TGTGCCAGCAGCTTAGGACAGGGCGACGGGGAGCTGTTTTTT.

V and J are TRBV6-1 and TRBJ1-5, with TRBD1 matching 7 bases. With V trimmed by 6 bases and J by 5 bases, 7 bases remained unmatched. This CDR3 contains 14 residues. The germline gives CDR1 MNHNS, CDR2 SASEGT. The CDR3 DNA reads TGTGCCAGCAGACGAGGACAGGAGCATCAGCCCCAGCATTTT. It is translated as CASRRGQEHQPQHF.

The CDR3 DNA reads as TGCGCCAGCAGCCAAGATAGCGGGACAGGGGGCTACGAGCAGTACTTC. This sequence encodes CASSQDSGTGGYEQYF. The rearrangement links TRBV4-3 to TRBJ2-5; 11 nucleotides match TRBD1. The J call is doubtful: the DNA matches TRBJ2-7 better. CDR3 length: 16 residues. Germline V gene data show CDR1 as LGHNA and CDR2 as YSLEER.

This clone has only one observation. J is TRBJ1-2 and V is TRBV7-6; 7 bases are shared with TRBD1. This CDR3 region has 13 residues. From germline, CDR1 is SGHVS and CDR2 FNYEAQ. V lost 5 bases and J lost 4; bases outside the gene matches: 4. The CDR3 protein is CASSPGDSYGYTF. The CDR3, as DNA: TGTGCCAGCAGCCCCGGGGACAGCTATGGCTACACCTTC.

A few counts support this clone. Additional DNA sequences in this sample encode the identical CDR3. CDR3 sequence reads: CASSVGGLTEAFF. The DNA of the CDR3 is TGTGCCAGCAGCGTAGGGGGGCTCACTGAAGCTTTCTTT. The chain recombines TRBV9 with TRBJ1-1, with D perhaps matching TRBD1 (6 bases). This CDR3 contains 13 residues. Looked up from germline, CDR1 is SGDLS and CDR2 is YYNGEE. Trimming left V 0 bases short and J 4 bases short, with 7 bases between.

V gene TRBV5-6 combines with J gene TRBJ1-5; perhaps TRBD1 as D (6 bases). The CDR3 runs to 15 residues. V was trimmed by 3 bases and J by 0 bases, leaving 10 bases between them. Germline-derived CDR1 and CDR2 are SGHDT and YYEEEE. CDR3 in DNA: TGTGCCAGCAGCTCTCAGGGGCATAGCAATCAGCCCCAGCATTTT. Translating gives CASSSQGHSNQPQHF.

J is TRBJ2-5 and V is TRBV11-2, with 10 bases aligning to TRBD2. The CDR3 is 16 amino acids. V dropped 0 bases and J dropped 4; count of bases not matched to a gene: 5. CDR1 and CDR2 (germline): SGHAT, FQNNGV. The CDR3 sequence is CASSLDVAGGSETQYF. In nucleotides, the CDR3 is TGTGCCAGCAGCTTAGACGTAGCGGGGGGCTCAGAGACCCAGTACTTC. The whole variable domain, remainder taken from reference TRBV11-2 and TRBJ2-5, is EAGVAQSPRYKIIEKRQSVAFWCNPISGHATLYWYQQILGQGPKLLIQFQNNGVVDDSQLPKDRFSAERLKGVDSTLKIQPAKLEDSAVYLCASSLDVAGGSETQYFGPGTRLLVL.

J is TRBJ2-2 and V is TRBV9; possibly TRBD1 for D (6 bases). V lost 6 bases, J lost 0 bases, and 9 bases lay in between. The CDR3 runs to 14 residues. Germline assignment: CDR1 SGDLS and CDR2 YYNGEE. The DNA for the CDR3 is TGTGCCAGCAACCGGGACACGAACACCGGGGAGCTGTTTTTT. Its translation: CASNRDTNTGELFF. The full variable domain, in which reference TRBV9 and TRBJ2-2 provide the parts outside the CDR3, is DSGVTQTPKHLITATGQRVTLRCSPRSGDLSVYWYQQSLDQGLQFLIQYYNGEERAKGNILERFSAQQFPDLHSELNLSSLELGDSALYFCASNRDTNTGELFFGEGSRLTVL.

The gene calls are TRBV9 and TRBJ2-7; a possible D gene is TRBD2 (5 bases). Trimming removed 0 bases at V and 0 bases at J, with 7 bases between. This CDR3 is built from 14 residues. Germline CDR1 and CDR2: SGDLS and YYNGEE. The CDR3 coding sequence is TGTGCCAGCAGCGTAGCTAGCTACTCCTACGAGCAGTACTTC. Its protein product is CASSVASYSYEQYF.

The chain couples TRBV4-1 to TRBJ1-1, with D possibly TRBD1 on 5 matching bases. CDR1 MGHRA and CDR2 YSYEKL come from the germline V gene. The CDR3 covers 14 residues. V gave up 0 bases and J gave up 5 bases, with 10 bases separating them. The CDR3 region is CASSQDAGGTEAFF. In DNA form, the CDR3 reads TGCGCCAGCAGCCAAGATGCCGGGGGAACTGAAGCTTTCTTT.

This clone turned up a few times. The V gene is TRBV5-4, the J gene TRBJ2-5, with 8 bases identical to TRBD2. Germline CDR1 is SGHNT and CDR2 is YYREEE (reference sequence). The CDR3 has 16 residues. Unmatched junction bases numbered 10, after V lost 4 bases and J lost 2 bases. CDR3 bases: TGTGCCAGCAGCCAATTTAAGAAGCGGGGGCAAGAGACCCAGTACTTC. Translating gives CASSQFKKRGQETQYF.

The rearrangement joins TRBV6-5 to TRBJ2-7; D call uncertain. Germline loops: CDR1 MNHEY, CDR2 SVGAGI. CDR3 length: 14 amino acids. The ends were cut back, 7 bases at V and 0 bases at J, with 13 bases in the middle. CDR3: CASKAEKSSYEQYF. The DNA of the CDR3 is TGTGCCAGCAAGGCGGAAAAGAGCTCCTACGAGCAGTACTTC.

The rearrangement links TRBV6-5 to TRBJ2-1; tentatively, D is TRBD2 (7 bases). The germline gives CDR1 MNHEY, CDR2 SVGAGI. The V end was cut by 6 bases, the J end by 2 bases, with 11 bases between. The CDR3 totals 14 residues. The chain's CDR3 is CASSRGAAYNEQFF. The CDR3 DNA reads as TGTGCCAGCAGCCGGGGGGCCGCCTACAATGAGCAGTTCTTC.

V and J are TRBV19 and TRBJ1-6, with D tentatively TRBD1 (6 bases). V lost 8 bases, J lost 7 bases, and 12 bases lay in between. CDR1 LNHDA and CDR2 SQIVND come from the germline V gene (reference sequence). This CDR3 region has 13 residues. The CDR3 bases are TGTGCCAGTGGGACAACTTCAAATTCACCCCTCCACTTT. Translating it yields CASGTTSNSPLHF.

The rearrangement uses TRBV4-3 and TRBJ2-7; TRBD2 matches at 8 bases. The CDR3 loop spans 15 amino acids. The ends lost 4 bases at V and 4 bases at J; junction bases unmatched: 9. From germline, CDR1 is LGHNA and CDR2 YSLEER. The DNA for the CDR3 is TGCGCCAGCAGCCTTGTTCTTGCTAGCGGGTACGAGCAGTACTTC. Encoded protein: CASSLVLASGYEQYF.

This rearrangement joins TRBV7-9 to TRBJ1-1; D might be TRBD1 (5 bases). CDR1 SEHNR and CDR2 FQNEAQ come from the germline V gene (reference sequence). The CDR3 extends over 12 amino acids. V lost 4 bases and J 6 bases, leaving 9 bases between the germline ends. CDR3 amino acids: CASSSQGSEAFF. CDR3 coding DNA: TGTGCCAGCAGCTCCCAGGGATCTGAAGCTTTCTTT.